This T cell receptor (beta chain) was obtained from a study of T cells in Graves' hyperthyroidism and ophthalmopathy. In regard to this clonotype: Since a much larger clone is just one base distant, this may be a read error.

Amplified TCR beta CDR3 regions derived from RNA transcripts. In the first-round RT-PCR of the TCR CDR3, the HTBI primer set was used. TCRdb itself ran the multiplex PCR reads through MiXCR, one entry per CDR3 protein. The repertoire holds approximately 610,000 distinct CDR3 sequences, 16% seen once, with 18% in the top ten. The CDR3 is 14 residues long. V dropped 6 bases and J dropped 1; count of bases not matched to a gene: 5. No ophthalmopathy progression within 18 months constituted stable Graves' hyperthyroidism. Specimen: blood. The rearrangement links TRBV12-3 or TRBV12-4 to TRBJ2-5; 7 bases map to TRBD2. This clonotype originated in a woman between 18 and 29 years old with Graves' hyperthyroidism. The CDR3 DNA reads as TGTGCCAGCAGCCAGGCTAGCGGCCAAGAGACCCAGTACTTC. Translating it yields CASSQASGQETQYF.